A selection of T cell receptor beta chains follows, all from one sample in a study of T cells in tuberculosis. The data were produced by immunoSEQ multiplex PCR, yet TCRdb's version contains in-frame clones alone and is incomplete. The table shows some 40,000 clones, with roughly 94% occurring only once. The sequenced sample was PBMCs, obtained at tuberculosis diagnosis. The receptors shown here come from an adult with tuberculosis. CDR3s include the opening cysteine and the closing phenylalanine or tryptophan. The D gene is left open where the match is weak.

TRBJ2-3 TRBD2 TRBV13 TGTGCCAGCAGACGAAACGGGGGGGGCACAGATACGCAGTATTTT CASRRNGGGTDTQYF
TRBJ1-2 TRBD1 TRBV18 TGTGCCAGCTCGTCGACAGGGTCCAACTATGGCTACACCTTC CASSSTGSNYGYTF
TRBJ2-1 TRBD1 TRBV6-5 TGTGCCAGCAGTCCCGGGACAGGGGGCTTAGATGAGCAGTTCTTC CASSPGTGGLDEQFF
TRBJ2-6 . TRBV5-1 TGCGCCAGCAGCTTGTTAGGGGCCAACGTCCTGACTTTC CASSLLGANVLTF
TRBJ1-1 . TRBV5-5 TGTGCCAGCAGCAGGGGGTACAACACTGAAGCTTTCTTT CASSRGYNTEAFF
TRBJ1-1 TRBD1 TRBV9 TGTGCCAGCAGCTTAGGAAGGGGGCGCCGGACTGAAGCTTTCTTT CASSLGRGRRTEAFF
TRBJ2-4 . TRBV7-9 TGTGCCAGCAGCTCAGATCTAGCCAAAAACATTCAGTACTTC CASSSDLAKNIQYF
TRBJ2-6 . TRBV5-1 TGCGCCAGCAGCCCGGGAACCCGCTCTGGGGCCAACGTCCTGACTTTC CASSPGTRSGANVLTF
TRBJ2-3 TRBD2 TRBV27 TGTGCCAGCAGTGAGGCGGGGGGGCCGCCAGATACGCAGTATTTT CASSEAGGPPDTQYF
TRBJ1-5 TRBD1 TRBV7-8 TGTGCCAGCAGCTTTAGACGGACAGGGGAAAGCAATCAGCCCCAGCATTTT CASSFRRTGESNQPQHF
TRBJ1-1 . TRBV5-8 TGTGCCAGCAGCTGGTTTACAGGGTGGTCGATGGACACTGAAGCTTTCTTT CASSWFTGWSMDTEAFF
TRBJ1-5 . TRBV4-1 TGCGCCAGCAGCCTCCACGAGGAGGACCTTCCTCAGCCCCAGCATTTT CASSLHEEDLPQPQHF
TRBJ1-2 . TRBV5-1 TGCGCCAGCAGCTTGGAGGGGATGGGTAACTATGGCTACACCTTC CASSLEGMGNYGYTF
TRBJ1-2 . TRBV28 TGTGCCAGCAGTACAACCAGAGGCCCGGTCTCGGAGGACTTC CASSTTRGPVSEDF
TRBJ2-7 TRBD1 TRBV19 TGTGCCAGTTCGGCAGGGGGAATCTACGAGCAGTACTTC CASSAGGIYEQYF
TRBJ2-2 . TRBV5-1 TGCGCCAGCAGCTTGTTCAGGGTAACGGGCGGGGAGCTGTTTTTT CASSLFRVTGGELFF
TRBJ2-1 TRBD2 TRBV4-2 TGTGCCAGCAGCCAAACTAGCGGGGGGGCCAATGAGCAGTTCTTC CASSQTSGGANEQFF
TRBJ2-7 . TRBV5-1 TGCGCCAGCAGCTTGGACAGGGTAGGAAGGTACGAGCAGTACTTC CASSLDRVGRYEQYF
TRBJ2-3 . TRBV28 TGTGCCAGCAGTTCGTCGCGGGGCGCAGATACGCAGTATTTT CASSSSRGADTQYF
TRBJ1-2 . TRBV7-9 TGTGCCAGCAGCTTAGGGGCCTTCTATGGCTACACCTTC CASSLGAFYGYTF
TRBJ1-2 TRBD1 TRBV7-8 TGTGCCAGCAGCTTGACCGGGACAGGGGTTTTTGGCTACACCTTC CASSLTGTGVFGYTF
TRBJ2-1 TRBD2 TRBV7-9 TGTGCCAGCAGCTATAGCGGGGGGGCCTCGAATGAGCAGTTCTTC CASSYSGGASNEQFF
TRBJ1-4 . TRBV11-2 TGTGCCAGCAGCTTAGGCGGGGTGGCTAATGAAAAACTGTTTTTT CASSLGGVANEKLFF